The source of this T cell receptor beta chain is a study of lymphopenia after photon versus proton radiotherapy. Comment on this clone: Its target is unknown.

General study findings and limits: After lymphocyte nadir, photon-treated repertoires showed oligoclonal expansion, especially CD8+ Temra. Relative stability marked proton patients; photon patients lost diversity and naive cells.

Germline V lookup: CDR1 SGHTA, CDR2 FQGNSA. Between the trimmed V and J ends, which lost 1 base and 0 bases, there was a span of 6 bases. The CDR3 runs to 14 residues. The method was immunoSEQ multiplex PCR; TCRdb's version includes in-frame clones alone and lacks a portion of them. The sample gives approximately 65,000 clones, 87% of which show up once; around 13% is in the top ten. Material: peripheral blood, obtained from a patient treated with proton-based radiotherapy. This chain connects TRBV7-2 to TRBJ1-1; D is uncertain. This sequence originates from a man older than 75 with esophageal cancer. CDR3 protein: CASSLGTVNTEAFF. DNA of the CDR3: TGTGCCAGCAGCTTAGGGACGGTGAACACTGAAGCTTTCTTT.